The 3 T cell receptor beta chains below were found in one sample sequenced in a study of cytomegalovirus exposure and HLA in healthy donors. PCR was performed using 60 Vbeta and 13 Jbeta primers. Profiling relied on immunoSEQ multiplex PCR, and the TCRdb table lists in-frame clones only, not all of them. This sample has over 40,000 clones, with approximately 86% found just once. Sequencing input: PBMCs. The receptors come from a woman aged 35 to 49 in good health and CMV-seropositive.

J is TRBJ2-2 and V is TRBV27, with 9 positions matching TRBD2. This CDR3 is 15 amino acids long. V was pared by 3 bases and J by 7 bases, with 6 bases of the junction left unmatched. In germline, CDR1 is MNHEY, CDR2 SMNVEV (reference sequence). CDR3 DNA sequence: TGTGCCAGCAGTTTGGCGGGAGGGCGTGGCGGGGAGCTGTTTTTT. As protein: CASSLAGGRGGELFF.

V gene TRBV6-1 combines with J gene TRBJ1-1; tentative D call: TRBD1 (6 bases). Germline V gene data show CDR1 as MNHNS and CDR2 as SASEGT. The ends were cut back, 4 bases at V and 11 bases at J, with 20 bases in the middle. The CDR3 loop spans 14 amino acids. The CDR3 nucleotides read TGTGCCAGCAGTGTCCGGGGGGCGGGGAACAGGGCTTTCTTT. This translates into CASSVRGAGNRAFF.

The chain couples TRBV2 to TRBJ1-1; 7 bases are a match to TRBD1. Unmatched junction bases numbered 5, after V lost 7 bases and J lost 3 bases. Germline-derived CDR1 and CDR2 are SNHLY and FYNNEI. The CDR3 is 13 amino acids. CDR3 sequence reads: CASTVDRDTEAFF. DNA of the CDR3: TGTGCCAGCACTGTCGACAGGGACACTGAAGCTTTCTTT.